This TCR beta chain was obtained from a study of response to subunit inactivated influenza vaccine. Germline values: CDR1 SGHDN, CDR2 FVKESK. This CDR3 spans 15 amino acids. J was trimmed by 3 bases and V by 4 bases; bases with no gene match: 4. TCRdb reanalysed the RT-PCR reads using MiXCR and keeps one entry per CDR3 protein. The data contain approximately 500,000 distinct CDR3 sequences, 10% to 15% of them singletons. This clonotype was observed a few times. The origin of this receptor is a man between 50 and 59 years old who received an inactivated influenza vaccine. Sequenced here: PBMCs from blood, sampled more than 35 days after vaccination. The chain has TRBV14 and TRBJ2-1; 9 positions match TRBD2. The CDR3 bases are TGTGCCAGCAGCCCCTCTAGCGGGATCTACAATGAGCAGTTCTTC. This translates into CASSPSSGIYNEQFF.